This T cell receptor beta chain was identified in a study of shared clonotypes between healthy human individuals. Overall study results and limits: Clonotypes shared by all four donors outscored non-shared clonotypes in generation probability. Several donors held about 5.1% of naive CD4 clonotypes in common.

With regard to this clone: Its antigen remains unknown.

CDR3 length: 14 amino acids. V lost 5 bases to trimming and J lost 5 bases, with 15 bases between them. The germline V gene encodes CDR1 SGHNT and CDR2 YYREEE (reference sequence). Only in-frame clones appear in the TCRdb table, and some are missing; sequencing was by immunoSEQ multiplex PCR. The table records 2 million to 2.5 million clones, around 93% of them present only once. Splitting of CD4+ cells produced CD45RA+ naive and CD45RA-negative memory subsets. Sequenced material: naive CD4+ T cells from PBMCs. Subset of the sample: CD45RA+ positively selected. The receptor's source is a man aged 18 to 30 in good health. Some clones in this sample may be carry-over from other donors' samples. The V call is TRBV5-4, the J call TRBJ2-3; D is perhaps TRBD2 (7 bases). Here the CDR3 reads CASRPGGAEDTQYF. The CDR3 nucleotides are TGTGCCAGCAGGCCTGGGGGGGCCGAAGATACGCAGTATTTT.